The rows below give T cell receptor beta chains drawn from one sample of a study of post-analysis software for immune sequencing data. Each CDR3 protein gets one entry after TCRdb re-called the PCR reads with MiXCR. The sample carries about half a million distinct CDR3 sequences, under 55% recorded once. Sequenced input: blood. Receptors originate from a girl between 10 and 17 years old with multiple sclerosis. Both conserved end residues are part of each CDR3. The order of the fields is clone size, V gene, J gene, D gene, CDR3 DNA, CDR3 protein. D genes are given only for firm matches. Where a row states a size, it is once, few, many or the class of an expanded clone; other rows omit it.

clone_size: .
v_call: TRBV6-1
j_call: TRBJ1-2
d_call: .
cdr3_nt: TGTGCCAGCAGTGGACGCCAGGGGAACTATGGCTACACCTTC
cdr3_aa: CASSGRQGNYGYTF

clone_size: .
v_call: TRBV10-3
j_call: TRBJ2-7
d_call: .
cdr3_nt: TGTGCCACCCAACAGACAGCCGGCGAGCAGTACTTC
cdr3_aa: CATQQTAGEQYF

clone_size: .
v_call: TRBV3-1
j_call: TRBJ2-1
d_call: .
cdr3_nt: TGTGCCGGCAGCCCATATTACAATGAGCAGTTCTTC
cdr3_aa: CAGSPYYNEQFF

clone_size: .
v_call: TRBV20-1
j_call: TRBJ2-7
d_call: .
cdr3_nt: TGCAGTGCTACGGGACGGAACGAGCAGTACTTC
cdr3_aa: CSATGRNEQYF

clone_size: .
v_call: TRBV27
j_call: TRBJ1-6
d_call: .
cdr3_nt: TGTGCCAGCAGTAGGGGGGGCGCGAATTCACCCCTCCACTTT
cdr3_aa: CASSRGGANSPLHF

clone_size: .
v_call: TRBV18
j_call: TRBJ2-3
d_call: .
cdr3_nt: TGTGCCAGCTCACCACCCGCATCCGAGGGGATAGCAGATACGCAGTATTTT
cdr3_aa: CASSPPASEGIADTQYF

clone_size: .
v_call: TRBV29-1
j_call: TRBJ2-5
d_call: TRBD1
cdr3_nt: TGCAGCGTTGAAGGGGACAGGGTTCGCAATGAGCAGTACTTC
cdr3_aa: CSVEGDRVRNEQYF

clone_size: .
v_call: TRBV10-3
j_call: TRBJ2-1
d_call: TRBD2
cdr3_nt: TGTGCCATCAGGGGCGCGGACGGGAGGGCCGACTACAGTGAGCAGTTCTTC
cdr3_aa: CAIRGADGRADYSEQFF

clone_size: .
v_call: TRBV20-1
j_call: TRBJ2-7
d_call: .
cdr3_nt: TGCAGTGCCAGTCCCGACAGGGAGGCCTACGAGCAGTACTTC
cdr3_aa: CSASPDREAYEQYF

clone_size: .
v_call: TRBV29-1
j_call: TRBJ2-1
d_call: TRBD1
cdr3_nt: TGCAGCGTTCAGGGGGCGTGGAGAAATGAGCAGTTCTTC
cdr3_aa: CSVQGAWRNEQFF

clone_size: .
v_call: TRBV5-1
j_call: TRBJ2-5
d_call: .
cdr3_nt: TGCGCCAGCAGCTCCCGAATACAGGGAGTAGGAGAGACCCAGTACTTC
cdr3_aa: CASSSRIQGVGETQYF

clone_size: .
v_call: TRBV12-3/TRBV12-4
j_call: TRBJ2-3
d_call: TRBD2
cdr3_nt: TGTGCCAGCAGTCTTAGCGGGAGGTTAGATACGCAGTATTTT
cdr3_aa: CASSLSGRLDTQYF

clone_size: few
v_call: TRBV10-3
j_call: TRBJ2-1
d_call: TRBD2
cdr3_nt: TGTGCCATCAGTGATTTCCCCTTCGGGCTAGCGGGAGTACGGGAGCAGTTCTTC
cdr3_aa: CAISDFPFGLAGVREQFF

clone_size: .
v_call: TRBV20-1
j_call: TRBJ2-3
d_call: .
cdr3_nt: TGCAGTGCTGGTACCAGGACCACAACAGATACGCAGTATTTT
cdr3_aa: CSAGTRTTTDTQYF

clone_size: .
v_call: TRBV20-1
j_call: TRBJ2-1
d_call: TRBD2
cdr3_nt: TGCAGTGCTAGTACGCGGGAGGACTCCTACAATGAGCAGTTCTTC
cdr3_aa: CSASTREDSYNEQFF

clone_size: few
v_call: TRBV6-5
j_call: TRBJ2-5
d_call: .
cdr3_nt: TGTGCCAGCAGTTCGCCGGACGGAGGGGACCAAGAGACCCAGTACTTC
cdr3_aa: CASSSPDGGDQETQYF

clone_size: .
v_call: TRBV5-1
j_call: TRBJ2-3
d_call: TRBD2
cdr3_nt: TGCGCCAGCAGCCCAGGACTAGGCATTGGCACAGATACGCAGTATTTT
cdr3_aa: CASSPGLGIGTDTQYF

clone_size: .
v_call: TRBV2
j_call: TRBJ2-4
d_call: .
cdr3_nt: TGTGCCAGCAGTGCCCTAGGGAGCTTCTCCAAAAACATTCAGTACTTC
cdr3_aa: CASSALGSFSKNIQYF

clone_size: .
v_call: TRBV20-1
j_call: TRBJ2-5
d_call: TRBD2
cdr3_nt: TGCAGTGCTAGGGTAGCGGGAGAAGAGACCCAGTACTTC
cdr3_aa: CSARVAGEETQYF

clone_size: .
v_call: TRBV29-1
j_call: TRBJ2-1
d_call: .
cdr3_nt: TGCAGCGTTTACCCGGACAGGGAGGGGAATGAGCAGTTCTTC
cdr3_aa: CSVYPDREGNEQFF

clone_size: .
v_call: TRBV6-1
j_call: TRBJ2-4
d_call: TRBD2
cdr3_nt: TGTGCCAGCAGTGAAAGCGGGAGTAACATTCAGTACTTC
cdr3_aa: CASSESGSNIQYF

clone_size: .
v_call: TRBV20-1
j_call: TRBJ2-1
d_call: TRBD2
cdr3_nt: TGCAGTGCCCATTCGGGGGGGTCCTACAATGAGCAGTTCTTC
cdr3_aa: CSAHSGGSYNEQFF

clone_size: .
v_call: TRBV24-1
j_call: TRBJ2-1
d_call: TRBD2
cdr3_nt: TGTGCCACCAGTGATTCTAGCGGGCATAGCTCCTACAATGAGCAGTTCTTC
cdr3_aa: CATSDSSGHSSYNEQFF

clone_size: .
v_call: TRBV12-3/TRBV12-4
j_call: TRBJ2-4
d_call: .
cdr3_nt: TGTGCCAGCACCGGAGACAGCCGCATTCAGTACTTC
cdr3_aa: CASTGDSRIQYF

clone_size: .
v_call: TRBV28
j_call: TRBJ1-4
d_call: .
cdr3_nt: TGTGCCAGTCAGACACCCTCGAATAATGAAAAACTGTTTTTT
cdr3_aa: CASQTPSNNEKLFF

clone_size: .
v_call: TRBV7-2
j_call: TRBJ2-7
d_call: TRBD2
cdr3_nt: TGTGCCAGCAGCTTAGGAGTAGCGGGAGGGTCCGAGCAGTACTTC
cdr3_aa: CASSLGVAGGSEQYF

clone_size: few
v_call: TRBV20-1
j_call: TRBJ2-7
d_call: TRBD2
cdr3_nt: TGCAGTGCTCCCCGGCGGACTAGCGACGGCGAGCAGTACTTC
cdr3_aa: CSAPRRTSDGEQYF

clone_size: .
v_call: TRBV6-1
j_call: TRBJ2-6
d_call: .
cdr3_nt: TGTGCCAGCAGTCTTTGGGGGGCCTCTGGGGCCAACGTCCTGACTTTC
cdr3_aa: CASSLWGASGANVLTF

clone_size: .
v_call: TRBV27
j_call: TRBJ2-1
d_call: .
cdr3_nt: TGTGCCAGCAGTTTAGTGTGGTACAATGAGCAGTTCTTC
cdr3_aa: CASSLVWYNEQFF

clone_size: .
v_call: TRBV5-1
j_call: TRBJ2-1
d_call: TRBD2
cdr3_nt: TGCGCCAGCAGAACCGGACCAGCGGGAGAGCAGTTCTTC
cdr3_aa: CASRTGPAGEQFF

clone_size: .
v_call: TRBV7-8
j_call: TRBJ2-1
d_call: .
cdr3_nt: TGTGCCAGCAGCTTAGGACGCCTTAGCTCCTACAATGAGCAGTTCTTC
cdr3_aa: CASSLGRLSSYNEQFF

clone_size: .
v_call: TRBV7-6
j_call: TRBJ2-7
d_call: .
cdr3_nt: TGTGCCAGCAGCTTAGGGGACACCTACGAGCAGTACTTC
cdr3_aa: CASSLGDTYEQYF

clone_size: once
v_call: TRBV12-3/TRBV12-4
j_call: TRBJ1-5
d_call: .
cdr3_nt: TGTGCCAGCAGTTTAGAATCGGGGGTAAAACAGCCCCAGCATTTT
cdr3_aa: CASSLESGVKQPQHF

clone_size: .
v_call: TRBV6-5
j_call: TRBJ2-7
d_call: .
cdr3_nt: TGTGCCAGCAGTCCTCTAGAACGCCACGAGCAGTACTTC
cdr3_aa: CASSPLERHEQYF

clone_size: .
v_call: TRBV20-1
j_call: TRBJ1-1
d_call: TRBD1
cdr3_nt: TGCAGTGCAGGGACAGGGCTGAACACTGAAACTTTCTTT
cdr3_aa: CSAGTGLNTETFF

clone_size: few
v_call: TRBV29-1
j_call: TRBJ2-7
d_call: .
cdr3_nt: TGCAGCGCCTCCGGGACCGAGCAGTACTTC
cdr3_aa: CSASGTEQYF

clone_size: once
v_call: TRBV28
j_call: TRBJ1-1
d_call: .
cdr3_nt: TGTGCCAGCTGGGGGCGGACTGAAGCTTTCTTT
cdr3_aa: CASWGRTEAFF

clone_size: .
v_call: TRBV5-1
j_call: TRBJ1-1
d_call: .
cdr3_nt: TGCGCCAGCAGCTTGGCCGCGACAGGAGAAGCTTTCTTT
cdr3_aa: CASSLAATGEAFF

clone_size: few
v_call: TRBV28
j_call: TRBJ2-1
d_call: TRBD2
cdr3_nt: TGTGCCAGCAGGAATCAGGGACTAGCGGTCAATGAGCAGTTCTTC
cdr3_aa: CASRNQGLAVNEQFF

clone_size: .
v_call: TRBV10-3
j_call: TRBJ1-5
d_call: .
cdr3_nt: TGTGCCATCAGTGGGCAGGTCGGGGATCAGCCCCAGCATTTT
cdr3_aa: CAISGQVGDQPQHF